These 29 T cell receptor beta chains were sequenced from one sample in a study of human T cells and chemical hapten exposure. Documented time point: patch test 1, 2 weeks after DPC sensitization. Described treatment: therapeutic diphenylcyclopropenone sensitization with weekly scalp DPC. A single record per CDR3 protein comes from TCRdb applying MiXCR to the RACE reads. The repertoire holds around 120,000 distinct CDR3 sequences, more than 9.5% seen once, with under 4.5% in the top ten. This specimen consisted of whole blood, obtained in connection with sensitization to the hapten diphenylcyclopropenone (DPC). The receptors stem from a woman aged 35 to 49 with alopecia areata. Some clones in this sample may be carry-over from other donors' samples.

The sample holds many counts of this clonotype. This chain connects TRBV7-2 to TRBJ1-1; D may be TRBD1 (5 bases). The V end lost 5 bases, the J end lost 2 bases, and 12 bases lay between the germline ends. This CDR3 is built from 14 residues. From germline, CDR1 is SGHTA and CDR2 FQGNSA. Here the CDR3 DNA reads TGTGCCAGCAGCCCCGGACAAGTAAACACTGAAGCTTTCTTT. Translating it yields CASSPGQVNTEAFF.

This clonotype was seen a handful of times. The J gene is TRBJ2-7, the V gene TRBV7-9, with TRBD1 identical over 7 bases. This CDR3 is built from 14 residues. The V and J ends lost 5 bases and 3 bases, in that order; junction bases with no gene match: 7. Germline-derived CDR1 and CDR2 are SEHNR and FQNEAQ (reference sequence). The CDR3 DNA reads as TGTGCCAGCAGCGGGGGACAGTACCTCTACGAGCAGTACTTC. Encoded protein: CASSGGQYLYEQYF.

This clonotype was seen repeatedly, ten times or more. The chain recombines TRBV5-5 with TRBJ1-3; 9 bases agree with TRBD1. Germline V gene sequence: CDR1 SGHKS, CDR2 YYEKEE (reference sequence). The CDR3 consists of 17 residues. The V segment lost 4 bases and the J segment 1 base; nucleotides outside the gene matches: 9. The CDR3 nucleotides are TGTGCCAGCAGCCCTGGACAGGGGCCCAGATCTGGAAACACCATATATTTT. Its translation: CASSPGQGPRSGNTIYF. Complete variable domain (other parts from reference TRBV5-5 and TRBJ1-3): DAGVTQSPTHLIKTRGQQVTLRCSPISGHKSVSWYQQVLGQGPQFIFQYYEKEERGRGNFPDRFSARQFPNYSSELNVNALLLGDSALYLCASSPGQGPRSGNTIYFGEGSWLTVV.

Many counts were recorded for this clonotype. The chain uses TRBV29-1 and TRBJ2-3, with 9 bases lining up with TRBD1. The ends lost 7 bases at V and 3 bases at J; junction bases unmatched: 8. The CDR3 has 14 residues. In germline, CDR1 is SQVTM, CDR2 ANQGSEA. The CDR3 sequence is CSGTTTGGTDTQYF. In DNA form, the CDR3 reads TGCAGCGGGACTACGACAGGGGGAACAGATACGCAGTATTTT.

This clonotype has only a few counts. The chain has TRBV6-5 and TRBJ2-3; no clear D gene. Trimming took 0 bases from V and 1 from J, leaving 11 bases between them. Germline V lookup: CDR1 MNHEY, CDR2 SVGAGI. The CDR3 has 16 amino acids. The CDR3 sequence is CASSYSGIVGTDTQYF. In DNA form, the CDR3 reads TGTGCCAGCAGTTACTCGGGGATCGTTGGCACAGATACGCAGTATTTT.

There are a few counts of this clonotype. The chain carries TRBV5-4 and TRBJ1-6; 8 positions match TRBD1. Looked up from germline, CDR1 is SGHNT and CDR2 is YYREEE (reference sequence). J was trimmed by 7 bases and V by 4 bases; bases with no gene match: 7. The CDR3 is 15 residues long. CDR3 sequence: CASSLPTGANSPLHF. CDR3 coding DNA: TGTGCCAGCAGCCTCCCGACAGGGGCGAATTCACCCCTCCACTTT.

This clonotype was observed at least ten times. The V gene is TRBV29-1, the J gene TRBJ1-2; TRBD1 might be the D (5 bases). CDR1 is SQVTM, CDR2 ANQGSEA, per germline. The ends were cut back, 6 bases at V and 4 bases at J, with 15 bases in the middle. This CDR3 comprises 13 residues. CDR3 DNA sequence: TGCAGCGTGGGGACTCAGCTGGGCTATGGCTACACCTTC. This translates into CSVGTQLGYGYTF.

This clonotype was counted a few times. CDR3 loop: CASSSLTSGAFF. The CDR3 region has the DNA TGTGCCAGCAGTTCTCTGACTAGCGGGGCGTTCTTC. V is TRBV12-3 or TRBV12-4 and J is TRBJ2-1, with 11 bases fitting TRBD2. There are 12 residues in the CDR3. The J segment lost 15 bases and the V segment lost 4 bases, leaving 5 bases of the junction unmatched.

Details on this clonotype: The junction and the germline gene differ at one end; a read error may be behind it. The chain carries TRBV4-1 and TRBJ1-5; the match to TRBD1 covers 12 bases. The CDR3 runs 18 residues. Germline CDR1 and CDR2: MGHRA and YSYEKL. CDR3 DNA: TGCGCCAGCAGCCAAGAGGGACAGGGGGCTTCCTTTAATCGGCCCCAGCATTTT. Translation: CASSQEGQGASFNRPQHF.

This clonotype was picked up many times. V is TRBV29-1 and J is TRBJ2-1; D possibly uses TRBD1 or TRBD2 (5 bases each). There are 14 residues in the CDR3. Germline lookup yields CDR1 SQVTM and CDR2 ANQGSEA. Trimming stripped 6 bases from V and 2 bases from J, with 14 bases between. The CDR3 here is CSVVGRATYNEQFF. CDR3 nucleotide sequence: TGCAGCGTAGTGGGACGGGCCACCTACAATGAGCAGTTCTTC.

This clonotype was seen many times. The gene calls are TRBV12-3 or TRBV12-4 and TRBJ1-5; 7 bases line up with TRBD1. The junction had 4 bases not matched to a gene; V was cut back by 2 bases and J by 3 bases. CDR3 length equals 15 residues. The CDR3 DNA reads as TGTGCCAGCAGTTTATGGACAGGTCCCAATCAGCCCCAGCATTTT. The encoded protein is CASSLWTGPNQPQHF.

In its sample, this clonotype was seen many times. The CDR3 nucleotides are TGCAGTGCTAGAGAAGCGGCAGGGAGTAAGTACGAGCAGTACTTC. This encodes CSAREAAGSKYEQYF. The chain links TRBV20-1 to TRBJ2-7; D may match TRBD1 or TRBD2 (5 bases each). Germline-derived CDR1 and CDR2 are DFQATT and SNEGSKA (reference sequence). Trimming removed 0 bases from V and 4 bases from J, with 16 bases in between. This CDR3 has 15 amino acids.

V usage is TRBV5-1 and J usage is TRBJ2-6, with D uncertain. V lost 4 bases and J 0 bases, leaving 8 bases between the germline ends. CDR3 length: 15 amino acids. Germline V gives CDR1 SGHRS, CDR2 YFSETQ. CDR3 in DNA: TGCGCCAGCAGCCCTAAACCCTCTGGGGCCAACGTCCTGACTTTC. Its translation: CASSPKPSGANVLTF.

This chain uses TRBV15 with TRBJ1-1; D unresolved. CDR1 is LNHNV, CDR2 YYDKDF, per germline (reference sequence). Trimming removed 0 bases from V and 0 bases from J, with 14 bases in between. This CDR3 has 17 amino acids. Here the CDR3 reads CATSRDLGATLNTEAFF. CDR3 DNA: TGTGCCACCAGCAGAGATCTGGGCGCGACCTTGAACACTGAAGCTTTCTTT.

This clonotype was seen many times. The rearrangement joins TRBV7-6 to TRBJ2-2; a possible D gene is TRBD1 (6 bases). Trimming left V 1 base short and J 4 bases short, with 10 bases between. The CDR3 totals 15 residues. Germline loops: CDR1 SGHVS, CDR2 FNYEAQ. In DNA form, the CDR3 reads TGTGCCAGCAGCTTAGGCAGGGGTGGCACCGGGGAGCTGTTTTTT. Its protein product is CASSLGRGGTGELFF.

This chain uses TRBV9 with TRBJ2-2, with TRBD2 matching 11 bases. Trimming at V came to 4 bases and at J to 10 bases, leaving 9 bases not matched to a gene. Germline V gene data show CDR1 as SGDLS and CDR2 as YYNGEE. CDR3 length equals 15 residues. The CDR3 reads CASSSRVSGGEELFF. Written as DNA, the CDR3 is TGTGCCAGCAGCTCCCGGGTTAGCGGGGGGGAGGAGCTGTTTTTT.

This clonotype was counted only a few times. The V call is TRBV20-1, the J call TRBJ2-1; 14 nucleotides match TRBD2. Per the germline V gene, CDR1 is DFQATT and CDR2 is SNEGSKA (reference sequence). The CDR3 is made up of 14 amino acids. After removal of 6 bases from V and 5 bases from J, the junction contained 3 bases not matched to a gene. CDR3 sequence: CSATGLAGDNEQFF. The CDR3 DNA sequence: TGCAGTGCCACGGGACTAGCGGGGGACAATGAGCAGTTCTTC.

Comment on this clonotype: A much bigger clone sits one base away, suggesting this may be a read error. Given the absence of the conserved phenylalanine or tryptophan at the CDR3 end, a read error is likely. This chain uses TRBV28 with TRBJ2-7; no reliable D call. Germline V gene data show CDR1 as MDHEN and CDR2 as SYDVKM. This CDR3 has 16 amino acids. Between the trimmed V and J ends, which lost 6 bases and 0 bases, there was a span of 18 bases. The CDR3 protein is CASSRTRLIRSYEQYL. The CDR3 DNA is TGTGCCAGCAGCCGAACCCGATTAATTCGCTCCTACGAGCAGTACCTC.

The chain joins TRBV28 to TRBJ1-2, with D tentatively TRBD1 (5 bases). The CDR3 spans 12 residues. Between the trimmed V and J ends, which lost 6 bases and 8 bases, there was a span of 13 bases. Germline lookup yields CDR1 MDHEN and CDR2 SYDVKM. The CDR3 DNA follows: TGTGCCAGCAGCCGGGGGGACCGGGGCTACACCTTC. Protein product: CASSRGDRGYTF.

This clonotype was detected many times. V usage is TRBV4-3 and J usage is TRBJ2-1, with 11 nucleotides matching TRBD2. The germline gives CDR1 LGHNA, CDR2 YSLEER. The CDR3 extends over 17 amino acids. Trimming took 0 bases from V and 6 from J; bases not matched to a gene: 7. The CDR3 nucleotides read TGCGCCAGCAGCCAAGAAGCCCCCGGACTAGCGGGCAATGAGCAGTTCTTC. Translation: CASSQEAPGLAGNEQFF.

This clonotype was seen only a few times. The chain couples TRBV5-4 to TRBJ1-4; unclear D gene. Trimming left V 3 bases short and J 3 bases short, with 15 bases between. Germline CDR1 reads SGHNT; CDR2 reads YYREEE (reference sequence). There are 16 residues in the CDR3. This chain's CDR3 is CASSSAGVAANEKLFF. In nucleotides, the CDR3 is TGTGCCAGCAGCTCGGCGGGCGTAGCTGCTAATGAAAAACTGTTTTTT.

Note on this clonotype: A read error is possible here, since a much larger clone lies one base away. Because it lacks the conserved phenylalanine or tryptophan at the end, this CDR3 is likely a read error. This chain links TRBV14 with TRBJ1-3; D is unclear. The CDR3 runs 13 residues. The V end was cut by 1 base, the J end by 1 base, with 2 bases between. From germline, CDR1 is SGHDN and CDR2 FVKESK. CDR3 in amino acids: CASSQVSGNTIYY. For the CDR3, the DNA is TGTGCCAGCAGCCAAGTGTCTGGAAACACCATATATTAT.

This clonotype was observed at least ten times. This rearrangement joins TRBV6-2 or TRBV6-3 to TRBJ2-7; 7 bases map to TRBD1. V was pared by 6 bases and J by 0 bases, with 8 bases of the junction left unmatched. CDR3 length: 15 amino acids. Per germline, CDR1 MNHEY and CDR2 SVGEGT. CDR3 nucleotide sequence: TGTGCCAGCAGGAATGCCGGGACAGCCTCCTACGAGCAGTACTTC. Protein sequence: CASRNAGTASYEQYF.

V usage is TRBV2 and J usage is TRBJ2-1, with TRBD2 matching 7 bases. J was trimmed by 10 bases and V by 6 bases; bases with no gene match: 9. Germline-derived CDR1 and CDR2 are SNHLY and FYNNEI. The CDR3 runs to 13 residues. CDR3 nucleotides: TGTGCCAGCAGGGGGGGGACCCTCCGGGAGCAGTTCTTC. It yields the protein CASRGGTLREQFF.

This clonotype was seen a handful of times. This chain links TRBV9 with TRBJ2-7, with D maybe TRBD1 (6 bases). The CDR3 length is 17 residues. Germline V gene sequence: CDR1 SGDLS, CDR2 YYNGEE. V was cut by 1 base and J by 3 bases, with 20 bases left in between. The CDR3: CASSVKAFRQEIYEQYF. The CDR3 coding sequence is TGTGCCAGCAGCGTAAAGGCGTTCAGACAGGAAATCTACGAGCAGTACTTC. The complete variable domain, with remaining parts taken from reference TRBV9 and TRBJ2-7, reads DSGVTQTPKHLITATGQRVTLRCSPRSGDLSVYWYQQSLDQGLQFLIQYYNGEERAKGNILERFSAQQFPDLHSELNLSSLELGDSALYFCASSVKAFRQEIYEQYFGPGTRLTVT.

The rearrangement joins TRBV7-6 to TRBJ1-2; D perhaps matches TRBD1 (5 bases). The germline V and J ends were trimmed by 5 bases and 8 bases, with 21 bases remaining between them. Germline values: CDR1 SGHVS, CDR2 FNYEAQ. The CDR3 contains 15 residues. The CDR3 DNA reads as TGTGCCAGCAGCCCCCCTGGGGGGGTCGGTCAAGGCTACACCTTC. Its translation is CASSPPGGVGQGYTF.

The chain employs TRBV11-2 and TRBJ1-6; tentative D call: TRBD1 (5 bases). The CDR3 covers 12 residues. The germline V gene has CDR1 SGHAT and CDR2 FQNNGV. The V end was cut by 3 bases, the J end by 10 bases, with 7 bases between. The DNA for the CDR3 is TGTGCCAGCAGCTTCGGGGGATCACCCCTCCACTTT. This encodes CASSFGGSPLHF.

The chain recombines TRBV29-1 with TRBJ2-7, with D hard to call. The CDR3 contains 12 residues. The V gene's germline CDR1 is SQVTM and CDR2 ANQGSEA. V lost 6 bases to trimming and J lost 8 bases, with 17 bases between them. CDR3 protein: CSVVVGSQQQYF. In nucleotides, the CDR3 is TGCAGCGTCGTTGTGGGGTCACAGCAGCAGTACTTC.

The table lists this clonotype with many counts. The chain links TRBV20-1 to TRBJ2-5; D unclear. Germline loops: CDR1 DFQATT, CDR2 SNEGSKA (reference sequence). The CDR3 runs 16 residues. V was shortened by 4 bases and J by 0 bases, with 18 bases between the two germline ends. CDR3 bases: TGCAGTGCTACCCGCGGTTCCGGCGGCTACCAAGAGACCCAGTACTTC. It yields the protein CSATRGSGGYQETQYF.